The source of this T cell receptor (beta chain) is a study of blood T cells in healthy people across ages. Notes on the study in general: Estimates of diversity drawn from one million T cells were considered underestimates. Long-lived and aged donors differed, with more naive CD4+ cells and higher diversity in the long-lived.

V trimming: 4 bases; J trimming: 7 bases; junction bases outside the gene matches: 5. This CDR3 is built from 13 residues. Germline V gene data show CDR1 as SQVTM and CDR2 as ANQGSEA. The authors ran a second PCR of roughly 7 to 11 cycles using a sample-barcoded 5' primer and a J-beta primer mix. Every single cDNA molecule received a tag from a template-switch adaptor with 12 random nucleotides. TCRdb re-derived calls from the 5' RACE reads in MiXCR, one entry per CDR3 protein. The data show some 730,000 distinct CDR3 sequences, 22% seen once. With regard to this clonotype: What it recognizes is unknown.

The specimen was blood. The chain uses TRBV29-1 and TRBJ2-1; 9 bases are shared with TRBD1. The clonotype comes from a man between 65 and 85 years old in good health. Here the CDR3 reads CSVGGQGYNEQFF. The CDR3 DNA reads as TGCAGCGTTGGTGGACAGGGGTATAATGAGCAGTTCTTC.